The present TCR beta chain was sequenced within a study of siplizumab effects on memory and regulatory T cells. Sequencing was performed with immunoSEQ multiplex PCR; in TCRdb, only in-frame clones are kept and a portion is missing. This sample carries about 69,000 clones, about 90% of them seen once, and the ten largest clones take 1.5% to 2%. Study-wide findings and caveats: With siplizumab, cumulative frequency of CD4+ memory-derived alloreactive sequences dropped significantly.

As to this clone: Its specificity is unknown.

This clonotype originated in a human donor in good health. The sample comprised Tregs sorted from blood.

CDR3 loop: CASSTGGEGQPQHF. CDR3 DNA: TGTGCCAGCAGCACAGGGGGCGAAGGGCAGCCCCAGCATTTT. This rearrangement joins TRBV2 to TRBJ1-5; TRBD1 matches at 9 bases. In germline, CDR1 is SNHLY, CDR2 FYNNEI. The length of the CDR3 is 14 residues. V trimming: 6 bases; J trimming: 7 bases; junction bases outside the gene matches: 7.